Listed here is a single TCR beta chain. The target antigen is unknown. The genomic DNA of each subset was split evenly across several immunoSEQ plates. Assay: immunoSEQ multiplex PCR; the TCRdb copy retains only in-frame clones and omits some. The table shows fewer than 550,000 clones, with roughly 79% occurring only once. Trimming cost V 8 bases and J 5 bases; bases outside gene matches: 9. There are 14 residues in the CDR3. Looked up from germline, CDR1 is LNHNV and CDR2 is YYDKDF (reference sequence). This record comes from a study of shared clonotypes between healthy human individuals. The study's findings and limits: Genetic and exposure-history diversity was limited by the few donors. Only blood underwent sampling, and tissue repertoires likely differ.

Sequenced material: PBMCs. This receptor was taken from a woman aged 35 to 49 in good health. Some clones in this sample may be carry-over from other donors' samples. The rearrangement links TRBV15 to TRBJ2-1, with 7 nucleotides matching TRBD2. The CDR3 DNA reads TGTGCCACCGTCGCCAGGCTAGCGGACAATGAGCAGTTCTTC. Protein product: CATVARLADNEQFF.